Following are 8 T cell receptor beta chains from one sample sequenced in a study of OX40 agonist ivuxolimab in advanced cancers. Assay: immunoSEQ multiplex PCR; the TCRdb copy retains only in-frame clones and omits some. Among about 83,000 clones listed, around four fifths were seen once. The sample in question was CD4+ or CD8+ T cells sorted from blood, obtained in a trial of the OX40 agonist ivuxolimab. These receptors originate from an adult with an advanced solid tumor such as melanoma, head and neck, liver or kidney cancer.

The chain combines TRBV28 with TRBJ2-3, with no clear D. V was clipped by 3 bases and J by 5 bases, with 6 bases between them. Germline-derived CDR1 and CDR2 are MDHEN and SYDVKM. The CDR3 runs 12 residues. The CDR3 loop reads CASSFVIDTQYF. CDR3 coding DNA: TGTGCCAGCAGTTTTGTAATAGATACGCAGTATTTT.

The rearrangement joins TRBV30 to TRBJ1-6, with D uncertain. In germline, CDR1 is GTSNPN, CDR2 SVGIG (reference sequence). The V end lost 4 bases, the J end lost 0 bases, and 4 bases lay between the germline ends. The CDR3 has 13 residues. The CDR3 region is CAWTASYNSPLHF. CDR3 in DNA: TGTGCCTGGACTGCCTCCTATAATTCACCCCTCCACTTT.

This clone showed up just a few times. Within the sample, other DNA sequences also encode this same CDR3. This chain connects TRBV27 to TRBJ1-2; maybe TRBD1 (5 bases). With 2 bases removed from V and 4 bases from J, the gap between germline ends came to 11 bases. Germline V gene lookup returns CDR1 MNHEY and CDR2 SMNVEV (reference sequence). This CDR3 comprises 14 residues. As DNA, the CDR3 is TGTGCCAGCAGTTTAGGGGGATATCCCTATGGCTACACCTTC. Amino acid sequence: CASSLGGYPYGYTF.

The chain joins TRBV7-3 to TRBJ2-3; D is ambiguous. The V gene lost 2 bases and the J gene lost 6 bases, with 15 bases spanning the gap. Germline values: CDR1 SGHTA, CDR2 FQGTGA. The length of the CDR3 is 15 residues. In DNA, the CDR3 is TGTGCCAGCAGCTTACTAGGCAACCCCGGGGATACGCAGTATTTT. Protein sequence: CASSLLGNPGDTQYF.

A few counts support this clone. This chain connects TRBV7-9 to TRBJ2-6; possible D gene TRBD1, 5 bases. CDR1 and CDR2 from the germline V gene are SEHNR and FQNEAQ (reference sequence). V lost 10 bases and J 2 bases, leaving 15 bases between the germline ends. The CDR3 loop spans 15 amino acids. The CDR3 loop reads CAKSPGRAGANVLTF. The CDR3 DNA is TGTGCCAAGAGCCCGGGCAGGGCTGGGGCCAACGTCCTGACTTTC.

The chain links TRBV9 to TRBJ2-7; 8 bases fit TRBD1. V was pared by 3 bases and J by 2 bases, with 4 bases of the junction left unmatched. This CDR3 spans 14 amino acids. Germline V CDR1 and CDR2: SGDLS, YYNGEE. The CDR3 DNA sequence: TGTGCCAGCAGCGGGGGACAGGTGCCCTACGAGCAGTACTTC. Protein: CASSGGQVPYEQYF.

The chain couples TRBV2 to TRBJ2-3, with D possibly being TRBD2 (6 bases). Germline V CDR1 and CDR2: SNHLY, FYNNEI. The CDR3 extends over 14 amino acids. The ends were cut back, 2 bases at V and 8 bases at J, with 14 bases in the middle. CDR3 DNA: TGTGCCAGCAGTGAACGGGGGACTCCGGGTACGCAGTATTTT. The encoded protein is CASSERGTPGTQYF.

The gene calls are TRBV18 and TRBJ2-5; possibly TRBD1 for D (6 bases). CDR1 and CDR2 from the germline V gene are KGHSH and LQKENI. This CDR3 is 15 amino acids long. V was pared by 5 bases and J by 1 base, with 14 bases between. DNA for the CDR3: TGTGCCAGCTCAGAAAGAGGGACAATCCAAGAGACCCAGTACTTC. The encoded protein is CASSERGTIQETQYF.